Each of the 9 T cell receptor beta chains below was sequenced from the same sample in a study of T cell changes during pregnancy in multiple sclerosis. The data were produced by immunoSEQ multiplex PCR, yet TCRdb's version contains in-frame clones alone and is incomplete. The sample yields 100,000 or so clones, about 93% seen once. The sequencing here drew on peripheral blood, taken after pregnancy. The source is a female donor in good health, enrolled as a control in a pregnancy study.

This clone was found once. The chain combines TRBV30 with TRBJ1-2; D is unclear. This CDR3 comprises 11 residues. The germline V gene has CDR1 GTSNPN and CDR2 SVGIG (reference sequence). With 2 bases removed from V and 8 bases from J, the gap between germline ends came to 9 bases. CDR3 coding DNA: TGTGCCTGGAGTATCGGTTACGGCTACACCTTC. It is translated as CAWSIGYGYTF.

The rearrangement joins TRBV29-1 to TRBJ1-1; unclear D gene. Germline loops: CDR1 SQVTM, CDR2 ANQGSEA. The CDR3 length is 11 residues. V lost 7 bases, J lost 6 bases, and 12 bases lay in between. CDR3 coding DNA: TGCAGCGCAGGTAACGGGGCTGAAGCTTTCTTT. This translates into CSAGNGAEAFF.

This clone was picked up one time. The chain is built from TRBV10-3 and TRBJ1-2, with 11 bases that match TRBD1. This CDR3 is 19 amino acids long. The J segment lost 2 bases and the V segment lost 3 bases, leaving 14 bases of the junction unmatched. The V gene's germline CDR1 is ENHRY and CDR2 SYGVKD. The CDR3 DNA reads TGTGCCATCAGTGACTACGGATGGACAGGGGGCGAAGGGAACTATGGCTACACCTTC. It encodes CAISDYGWTGGEGNYGYTF.

The rearrangement links TRBV2 to TRBJ2-7; D remains ambiguous. V shed 6 bases and J shed 2 bases, with 8 bases lying between them. Germline-derived CDR1 and CDR2 are SNHLY and FYNNEI. The CDR3 covers 12 residues. The DNA of the CDR3 is TGTGCCAGCAGGGAGTTTCCCTACGAGCAGTACTTC. It is translated as CASREFPYEQYF. Combining the CDR3 with reference TRBV2 and TRBJ2-7 gives the whole variable domain EPEVTQTPSHQVTQMGQEVILRCVPISNHLYFYWYRQILGQKVEFLVSFYNNEISEKSEIFDDQFSVERPDGSNFTLKIRSTKLEDSAMYFCASREFPYEQYFGPGTRLTVT.

The chain combines TRBV11-3 with TRBJ2-7; unclear D gene. Trimming took off 2 bases at V and 1 base at J, with 12 bases between the two ends. Germline V gene sequence: CDR1 SGHNT, CDR2 YENEEA. The CDR3 is 15 residues long. DNA of the CDR3: TGTGCCAGCAGCTTATTGGCAGGCCCATCCTACGAGCAGTACTTC. It codes for CASSLLAGPSYEQYF.

The gene calls are TRBV4-1 and TRBJ1-3; D may be TRBD1 (5 bases). The CDR3 is 18 residues long. V lost 1 base and J lost 0, with 16 bases in between. The V gene's germline CDR1 is MGHRA and CDR2 YSYEKL. This CDR3 reads CASSQVRAGLYSGNTIYF. The CDR3, as DNA: TGCGCCAGCAGCCAAGTTAGGGCAGGGCTTTACTCTGGAAACACCATATATTTT.

This clone was counted a few times. The rearrangement uses TRBV6-5 and TRBJ1-2, with a weak D call TRBD1 (6 bases). V dropped 2 bases and J dropped 7 bases, with 8 bases sitting between them. Germline values: CDR1 MNHEY, CDR2 SVGAGI. The CDR3 covers 12 residues. CDR3 nucleotide sequence: TGTGCCAGCAGTTACCAGGGGTCTGGCTACACCTTC. This gives the protein CASSYQGSGYTF.

The chain's CDR3 is CASSLIAAQETQYF. The CDR3 DNA is TGTGCCAGCAGCTTAATAGCGGCCCAAGAGACCCAGTACTTC. This sequence joins TRBV13 and TRBJ2-5, with D possibly matching TRBD2 (6 bases). Germline lookup yields CDR1 PRHDT and CDR2 FYEKMQ (reference sequence). The CDR3 covers 14 residues. The V end was cut by 2 bases, the J end by 1 base, with 8 bases between.

CDR3 protein: CASGRQGASEQFF. CDR3 DNA sequence: TGTGCCAGCGGGAGGCAGGGGGCTAGTGAGCAGTTCTTC. The chain is built from TRBV6-1 and TRBJ2-1; TRBD1 matches 8 bases. In germline, CDR1 is MNHNS, CDR2 SASEGT. Germline trimming cut 8 bases from V and 9 bases from J; bases unmatched to any gene: 9. The CDR3 length is 13 residues.